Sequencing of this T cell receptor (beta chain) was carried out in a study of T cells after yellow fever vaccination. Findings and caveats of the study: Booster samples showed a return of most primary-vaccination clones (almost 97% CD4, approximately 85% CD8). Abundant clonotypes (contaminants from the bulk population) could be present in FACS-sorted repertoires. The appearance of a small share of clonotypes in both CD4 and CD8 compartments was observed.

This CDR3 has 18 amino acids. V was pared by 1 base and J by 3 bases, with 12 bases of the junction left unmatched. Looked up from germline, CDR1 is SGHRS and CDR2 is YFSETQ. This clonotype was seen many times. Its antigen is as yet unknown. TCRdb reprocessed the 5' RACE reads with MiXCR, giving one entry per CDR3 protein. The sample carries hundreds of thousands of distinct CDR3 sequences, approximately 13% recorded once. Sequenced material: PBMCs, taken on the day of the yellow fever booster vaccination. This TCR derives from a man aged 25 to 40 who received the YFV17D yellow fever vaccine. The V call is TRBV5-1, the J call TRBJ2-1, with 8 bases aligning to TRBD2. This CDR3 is CASSLSGLARGSYNEQFF. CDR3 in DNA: TGCGCCAGCAGCTTGTCCGGACTAGCTAGGGGTAGCTACAATGAGCAGTTCTTC.